This TCR beta chain was documented in a study of blood T cell repertoires in COVID-19. Sequencing was performed with immunoSEQ multiplex PCR; in TCRdb, only in-frame clones are kept and a portion is missing. The table has fewer than 200,000 clones, approximately 86% seen once; the top ten hold approximately 1.3%. This CDR3 is built from 15 residues. Germline values: CDR1 LNHDA, CDR2 SQIVND (reference sequence). J was trimmed by 2 bases and V by 3 bases; bases with no gene match: 5. A few counts support this clone. This TCR was recovered from a man between 60 and 75 years old who had recovered from COVID-19. What was sequenced was peripheral blood. J is TRBJ1-2 and V is TRBV19; 8 bases line up with TRBD1. CDR3 in amino acids: CASSISRTGNYGYTF. CDR3 bases: TGTGCCAGTAGTATCTCTAGGACAGGGAACTATGGCTACACCTTC.